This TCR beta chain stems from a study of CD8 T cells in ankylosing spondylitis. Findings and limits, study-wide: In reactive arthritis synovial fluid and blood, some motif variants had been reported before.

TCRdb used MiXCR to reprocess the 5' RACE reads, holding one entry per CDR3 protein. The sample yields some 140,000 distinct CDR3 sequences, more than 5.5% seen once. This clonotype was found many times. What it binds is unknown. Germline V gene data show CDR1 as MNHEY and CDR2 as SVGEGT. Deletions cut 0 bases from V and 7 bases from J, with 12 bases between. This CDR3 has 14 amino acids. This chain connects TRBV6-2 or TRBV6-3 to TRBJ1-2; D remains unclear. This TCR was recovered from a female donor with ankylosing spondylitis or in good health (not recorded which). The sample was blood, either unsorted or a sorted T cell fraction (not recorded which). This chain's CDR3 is CASSYSSSGSGYTF. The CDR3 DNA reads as TGTGCCAGCAGTTACTCGTCGTCCGGGTCTGGCTACACCTTC.